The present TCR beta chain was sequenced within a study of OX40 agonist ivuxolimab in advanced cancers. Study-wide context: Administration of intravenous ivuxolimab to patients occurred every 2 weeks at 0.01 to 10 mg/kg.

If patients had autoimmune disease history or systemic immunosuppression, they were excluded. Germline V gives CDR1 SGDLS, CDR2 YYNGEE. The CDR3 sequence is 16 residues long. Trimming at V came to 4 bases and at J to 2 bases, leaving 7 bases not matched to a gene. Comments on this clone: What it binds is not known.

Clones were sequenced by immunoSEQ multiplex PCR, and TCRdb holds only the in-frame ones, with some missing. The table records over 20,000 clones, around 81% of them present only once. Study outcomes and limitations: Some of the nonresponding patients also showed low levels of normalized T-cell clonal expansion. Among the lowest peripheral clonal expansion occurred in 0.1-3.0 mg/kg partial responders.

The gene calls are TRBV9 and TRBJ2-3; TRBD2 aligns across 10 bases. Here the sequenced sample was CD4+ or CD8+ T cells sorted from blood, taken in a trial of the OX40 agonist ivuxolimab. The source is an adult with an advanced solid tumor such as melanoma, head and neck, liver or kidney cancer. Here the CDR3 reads CASSFSAGGATDTQYF. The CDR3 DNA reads TGTGCCAGCAGCTTTTCAGCGGGAGGGGCCACAGATACGCAGTATTTT.